This entry lists 21 T cell receptor beta chains sequenced from one sample in a study of T cell changes during pregnancy in multiple sclerosis. Assay: immunoSEQ multiplex PCR; the TCRdb copy retains only in-frame clones and omits some. This table holds around 63,000 clones, roughly 89% found once. The input for sequencing was peripheral blood, taken after pregnancy. The origin of the receptors is a female donor in good health, enrolled as a control in a pregnancy study.

This clone was seen once. In DNA form, the CDR3 reads TGTGCCAGCAGTGACCACTCACGGACAGGGACATTTGGCTACACCTTC. Its translation is CASSDHSRTGTFGYTF. The J gene is TRBJ1-2, the V gene TRBV6-1, with 8 bases lining up with TRBD1. Germline values: CDR1 MNHNS, CDR2 SASEGT. The CDR3 is 16 amino acids. Trimming took 3 bases from V and 7 from J; bases not matched to a gene: 13.

This chain links TRBV5-1 with TRBJ2-6; 9 bases map to TRBD1. This CDR3 is built from 17 residues. V lost 4 bases and J lost 2; bases outside the gene matches: 7. The V gene's germline CDR1 is SGHRS and CDR2 YFSETQ. The CDR3 DNA sequence: TGCGCCAGCAGCCCACCCCGGACAGGGGCTGGGGCCAACGTCCTGACTTTC. Translated: CASSPPRTGAGANVLTF.

The J gene is TRBJ2-5, the V gene TRBV7-3, with 9 bases lining up with TRBD2. Germline values: CDR1 SGHTA, CDR2 FQGTGA. The CDR3 spans 16 residues. The ends lost 0 bases at V and 4 bases at J; junction bases unmatched: 6. The CDR3 coding sequence is TGTGCCAGCAGCTTAACGTTGATTAGCGGGGGAGAGACCCAGTACTTC. It codes for CASSLTLISGGETQYF.

This clone was seen a single time. The chain uses TRBV30 and TRBJ1-2; 12 nucleotides align to TRBD1. Trimming took 3 bases from V and 6 from J; bases not matched to a gene: 5. There are 14 residues in the CDR3. The germline CDR1 and CDR2 sequences are GTSNPN and SVGIG (reference sequence). DNA for the CDR3: TGTGCCTGGAGCCGGGACAGGGGGCAACATGGCTACACCTTC. Amino acids: CAWSRDRGQHGYTF.

The chain recombines TRBV6-6 with TRBJ1-1; 8 bases fit TRBD1. With V trimmed by 11 bases and J by 0 bases, 5 bases remained unmatched. Germline V CDR1 and CDR2: MNHNY, SVGAGI (reference sequence). This CDR3 spans 13 amino acids. The CDR3 region is CAGQGAMNTEAFF. The CDR3 DNA follows: TGTGCCGGGCAGGGGGCAATGAACACTGAAGCTTTCTTT.

The chain couples TRBV30 to TRBJ2-5, with D tentatively TRBD1 (5 bases). Between the trimmed V and J ends, which lost 1 base and 1 base, there was a span of 7 bases. Germline V gene sequence: CDR1 GTSNPN, CDR2 SVGIG (reference sequence). The CDR3 totals 13 residues. Here the CDR3 DNA reads TGTGCCTGGAGTGGCAGGGTCCAAGAGACCCAGTACTTC. It specifies CAWSGRVQETQYF.

CDR3 residues: CASSLAGNYGYTF. In DNA form, the CDR3 reads TGTGCCAGCAGCTTAGCCGGGAACTATGGCTACACCTTC. The rearrangement uses TRBV7-2 and TRBJ1-2, with no clear D. The CDR3 covers 13 residues. The V gene lost 0 bases and the J gene lost 2 bases, with 4 bases spanning the gap. The germline gives CDR1 SGHTA, CDR2 FQGNSA.

The CDR3 reads CASSSRDTQYF. The CDR3 DNA is TGTGCCAGCAGCTCCAGGGATACGCAGTATTTT. The chain links TRBV27 to TRBJ2-3; the D is unclear. Germline V CDR1 and CDR2: MNHEY, SMNVEV (reference sequence). CDR3 length equals 11 residues. V was pared by 6 bases and J by 6 bases, with 7 bases between.

The V and J genes are TRBV27 and TRBJ1-1; D perhaps matches TRBD1 (5 bases). Trimming took 5 bases from V and 9 from J, leaving 22 bases between them. The CDR3 has 15 amino acids. Germline assignment: CDR1 MNHEY and CDR2 SMNVEV (reference sequence). CDR3 coding DNA: TGTGCCAGCAGTACCCGTTACGGGGGGAGTTCCCAAGCTTTCTTT. This codes for CASSTRYGGSSQAFF.

The J gene is TRBJ1-1, the V gene TRBV7-9; 11 nucleotides match TRBD1. The CDR3 contains 18 residues. Germline V gene sequence: CDR1 SEHNR, CDR2 FQNEAQ (reference sequence). V gave up 4 bases and J gave up 4 bases; unmatched junction bases: 14. The CDR3: CASSSQPRDRGRRTEAFF. The CDR3 coding sequence is TGTGCCAGCAGCTCCCAGCCCCGGGACAGGGGGAGGCGCACTGAAGCTTTCTTT.

The chain employs TRBV4-3 and TRBJ1-2; 10 bases match TRBD1. Germline lookup yields CDR1 LGHNA and CDR2 YSLEER. The V segment lost 0 bases and the J segment 1 base; nucleotides outside the gene matches: 5. This CDR3 is 17 amino acids long. The CDR3 DNA is TGCGCCAGCAGCCAAGATTGGGGACAGGGGAGTAACTATGGCTACACCTTC. It is translated as CASSQDWGQGSNYGYTF.

V usage is TRBV15 and J usage is TRBJ1-6; 7 nucleotides agree with TRBD1. This CDR3 comprises 13 residues. The V segment lost 6 bases and the J segment 7 bases; nucleotides outside the gene matches: 3. CDR1 is LNHNV and CDR2 is YYDKDF in the germline V gene (reference sequence). The CDR3 reads CATRARGNSPLHF. The CDR3 DNA reads as TGTGCCACCAGGGCCAGGGGGAATTCACCCCTCCACTTT.

The chain carries TRBV11-3 and TRBJ2-3, with 8 bases matching TRBD2. V gave up 2 bases and J gave up 5 bases; unmatched junction bases: 12. The CDR3 is 17 residues long. Germline CDR1 SGHNT, CDR2 YENEEA. The CDR3 spells CASSLIASGGGRDTQYF. The DNA of the CDR3 is TGTGCCAGCAGCTTAATAGCCTCGGGGGGGGGCCGAGATACGCAGTATTTT.

The chain links TRBV9 to TRBJ2-5; D remains ambiguous. V lost 0 bases and J lost 2, with 8 bases in between. Germline CDR1 reads SGDLS; CDR2 reads YYNGEE. The CDR3 sequence is 14 residues long. CDR3 region: CASSVGYIQETQYF. The CDR3 DNA reads as TGTGCCAGCAGCGTAGGATACATACAAGAGACCCAGTACTTC.

The chain is built from TRBV6-1 and TRBJ1-2, with 7 bases lining up with TRBD1. The V segment lost 6 bases and the J segment 1 base; nucleotides outside the gene matches: 8. CDR3 length: 15 residues. The V gene's germline CDR1 is MNHNS and CDR2 SASEGT. The CDR3 sequence: CASSESYRGNYGYTF. The CDR3 region has the DNA TGTGCCAGCAGCGAAAGCTACAGGGGTAACTATGGCTACACCTTC.

The chain links TRBV9 to TRBJ1-1; possibly TRBD1 for D (5 bases). The CDR3 is made up of 15 amino acids. Trimming removed 4 bases from V and 4 bases from J, with 17 bases in between. Germline CDR1 reads SGDLS; CDR2 reads YYNGEE. The CDR3 loop is CASSPQTQGFTEAFF. CDR3 sequence (DNA): TGTGCCAGCAGCCCCCAAACTCAGGGATTCACTGAAGCTTTCTTT.

The chain carries TRBV18 and TRBJ1-2; TRBD1 matches at 7 bases. The CDR3 extends over 13 amino acids. The V gene end was trimmed by 3 bases and the J gene end by 11 bases; junction bases not matched to a gene: 9. Looked up from germline, CDR1 is KGHSH and CDR2 is LQKENI. CDR3 sequence (DNA): TGTGCCAGCTCACCCACCGACAGGGTGGGTTACACCTTC. This gives the protein CASSPTDRVGYTF.

This chain joins TRBV19 and TRBJ1-1; TRBD1 aligns across 7 bases. This CDR3 region has 14 residues. The J segment lost 6 bases and the V segment lost 6 bases, leaving 10 bases of the junction unmatched. Germline-derived CDR1 and CDR2 are LNHDA and SQIVND (reference sequence). The CDR3 spells CASSLLGQGAEAFF. The CDR3 region has the DNA TGTGCCAGTAGCCTTTTAGGGCAGGGGGCTGAAGCTTTCTTT. The whole variable domain, remainder taken from reference TRBV19 and TRBJ1-1, is DGGITQSPKYLFRKEGQNVTLSCEQNLNHDAMYWYRQDPGQGLRLIYYSQIVNDFQKGDIAEGYSVSREKKESFPLTVTSAQKNPTAFYLCASSLLGQGAEAFFGQGTRLTVV.

This clone was detected only once. J is TRBJ1-2 and V is TRBV29-1; 8 bases align to TRBD1. The length of the CDR3 is 12 residues. CDR1 is SQVTM and CDR2 is ANQGSEA in the germline V gene. After removal of 4 bases from V and 7 bases from J, the junction contained 5 bases not matched to a gene. CDR3 coding DNA: TGCAGCGTTGCAGGGGGCGACAGTGGCTACACCTTC. Protein sequence: CSVAGGDSGYTF.

The chain combines TRBV5-5 with TRBJ1-2, with TRBD1 matching over 7 bases. The CDR3 extends over 15 amino acids. The junction had 10 bases not matched to a gene; V was cut back by 4 bases and J by 4 bases. Germline-derived CDR1 and CDR2 are SGHKS and YYEKEE (reference sequence). The CDR3 loop reads CASSPIPGQIYGYTF. DNA of the CDR3: TGTGCCAGCAGCCCTATACCGGGACAGATCTATGGCTACACCTTC.

This chain uses TRBV9 with TRBJ1-5; D is ambiguous. The germline V gene has CDR1 SGDLS and CDR2 YYNGEE. V lost 0 bases and J 4 bases, leaving 11 bases between the germline ends. The CDR3 contains 15 residues. CDR3 DNA: TGTGCCAGCAGCGTAGGGCAGGCGCTAAATCAGCCCCAGCATTTT. This gives the protein CASSVGQALNQPQHF.